This T cell receptor (beta chain) emerged from a study of vaccination effects on CD4 cells after COVID-19. Here immunoSEQ multiplex PCR was the method, and the copy in TCRdb shows in-frame clones only, minus some. The data contain about 63,000 clones, roughly 75% of them singletons. ViraFEST expansion of antigen-specific CD4+ T cells with viral peptide pools preceded sequencing. CD4+ T cell isolation took place after less than 13 days of culture. People in the vaccine group had not been infected with SARS-CoV-2 before, and their nucleocapsid antibodies were negative. Each culture well received some 2.2 million PBMC. These cells were then cultured in IMDM with roughly 9 IU/ml IL-2 and 8.5 to 10 ug/ml peptides. In the case of this clone: What it binds is not known.

This CDR3 contains 15 residues. V dropped 4 bases and J dropped 5; count of bases not matched to a gene: 8. In germline, CDR1 is MNHEY, CDR2 SVGAGI. The input for sequencing was CD4+ T cells from PBMCs cultured with HCoV-OC43 spike peptides, taken before COVID-19 vaccination. The subset: HCoV-OC43 spike overlapping peptide pool stimulation. The receptor's source is a human donor who received a COVID-19 vaccine. The rearrangement joins TRBV6-5 to TRBJ2-3, with 8 bases fitting TRBD2. The CDR3 bases are TGTGCCAGCAGTTCACGGGGGGGCCTCAGAGATACGCAGTATTTT. Protein sequence: CASSSRGGLRDTQYF.